One T cell receptor (beta chain) is described in this entry. Its target is unknown. Time point noted: recipient sample about 28 days before transplant, after cytoreduction. Recipient blood drawn about 28 days pretransplant and days 30, 100, 180 after. The data were produced by immunoSEQ multiplex PCR, yet TCRdb's version contains in-frame clones alone and is incomplete. The repertoire has fewer than 20,000 clones, roughly 86% of them found once; the top ten carry 8.4%. This record belongs to a study of T cell clonotyping in hematopoietic cell transplantation. Overall study results and limits: Graft donor and pretransplant recipient Inverse Simpson Index values predicted broader posttransplant TCR diversity. Pathologically expanded recipient clonotypes increased progressively from day 30 to day 180 as diversity fell.

CDR1 is MNHEY, CDR2 SVGAGI, per germline. The CDR3 is 15 residues long. V was cut by 5 bases and J by 5 bases, with 16 bases left in between. The sequence was collected from a man between 45 and 60 years old with acute myeloid leukemia. Some clones in this sample may be carry-over from other donors' samples. Source: peripheral blood mononuclear cells, taken before stem cell transplant. The V and J genes are TRBV6-5 and TRBJ1-5; D not resolved. The CDR3 bases are TGTGCCAGCAGTACCGGGAGGAAGGAGTATCAGCCCCAGCATTTT. It codes for CASSTGRKEYQPQHF.